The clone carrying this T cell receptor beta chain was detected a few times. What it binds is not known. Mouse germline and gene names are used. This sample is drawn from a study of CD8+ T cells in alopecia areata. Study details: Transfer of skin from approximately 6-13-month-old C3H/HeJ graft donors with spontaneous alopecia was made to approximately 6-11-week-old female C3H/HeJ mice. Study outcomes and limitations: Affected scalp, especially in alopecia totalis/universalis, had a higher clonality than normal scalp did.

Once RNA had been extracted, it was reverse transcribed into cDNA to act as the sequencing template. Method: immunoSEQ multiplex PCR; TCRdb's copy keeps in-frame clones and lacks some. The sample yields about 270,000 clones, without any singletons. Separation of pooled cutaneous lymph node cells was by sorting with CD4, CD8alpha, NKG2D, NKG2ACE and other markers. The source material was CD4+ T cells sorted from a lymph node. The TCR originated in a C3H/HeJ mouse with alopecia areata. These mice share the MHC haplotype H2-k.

The CDR3 sequence: CASSEDSPTLYF. CDR3 DNA, as far as it was read: TGTGCCAGCAGTGAGGACAGCCCTACG. The chain combines TRBV13-3 with TRBJ1-3; TRBD1 might be the D (6 bases). From the germline J gene comes the end of the CDR3, since the read stops 3 residues before it. The germline gives CDR1 NNHDY, CDR2 SYVADS. The CDR3 is 12 amino acids.